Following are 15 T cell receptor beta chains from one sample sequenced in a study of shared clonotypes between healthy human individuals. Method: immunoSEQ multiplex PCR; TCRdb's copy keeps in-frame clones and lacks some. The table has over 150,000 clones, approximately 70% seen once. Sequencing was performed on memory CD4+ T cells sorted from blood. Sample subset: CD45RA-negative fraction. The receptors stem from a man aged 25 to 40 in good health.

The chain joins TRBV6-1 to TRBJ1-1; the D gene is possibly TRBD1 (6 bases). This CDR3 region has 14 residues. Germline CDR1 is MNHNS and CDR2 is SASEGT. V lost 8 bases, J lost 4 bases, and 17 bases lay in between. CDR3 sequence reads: CASSQGPWGTEAFF. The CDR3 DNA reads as TGTGCCAGCTCCCAGGGGCCATGGGGCACTGAAGCTTTCTTT.

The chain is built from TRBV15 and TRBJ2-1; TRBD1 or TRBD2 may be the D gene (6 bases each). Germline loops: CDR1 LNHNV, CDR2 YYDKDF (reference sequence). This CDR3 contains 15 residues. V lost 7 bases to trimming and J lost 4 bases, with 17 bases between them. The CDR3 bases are TGTGCCACCACCGAGAGTCAGGGGAGGTACAATGAGCAGTTCTTC. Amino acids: CATTESQGRYNEQFF. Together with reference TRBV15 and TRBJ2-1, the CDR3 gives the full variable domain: DAMVIQNPRYQVTQFGKPVTLSCSQTLNHNVMYWYQQKSSQAPKLLFHYYDKDFNNEADTPDNFQSRRPNTSFCFLDIRSPGLGDTAMYLCATTESQGRYNEQFFGPGTRLTVL.

The CDR3 reads CASSGRGFDEQYF. The CDR3 coding sequence is TGCGCCAGCAGCGGCAGGGGTTTTGACGAGCAGTACTTC. This chain connects TRBV5-1 to TRBJ2-7, with a tentative D call TRBD1 (6 bases). With 4 bases removed from V and 5 bases from J, the gap between germline ends came to 13 bases. The germline V gene has CDR1 SGHRS and CDR2 YFSETQ. The CDR3 spans 13 residues.

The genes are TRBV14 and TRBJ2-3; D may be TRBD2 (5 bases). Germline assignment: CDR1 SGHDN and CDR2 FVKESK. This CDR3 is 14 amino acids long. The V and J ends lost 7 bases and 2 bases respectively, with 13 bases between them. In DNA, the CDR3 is TGTGCCAGCAAGGAGAGGGATTTCACAGATACGCAGTATTTT. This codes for CASKERDFTDTQYF.

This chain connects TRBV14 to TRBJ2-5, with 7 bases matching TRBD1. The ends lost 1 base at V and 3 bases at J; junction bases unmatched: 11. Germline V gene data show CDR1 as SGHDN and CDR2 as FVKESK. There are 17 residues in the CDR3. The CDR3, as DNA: TGTGCCAGCAGCCAAGTCGGCCTGACAGGGTTCGAAGAGACCCAGTACTTC. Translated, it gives CASSQVGLTGFEETQYF.

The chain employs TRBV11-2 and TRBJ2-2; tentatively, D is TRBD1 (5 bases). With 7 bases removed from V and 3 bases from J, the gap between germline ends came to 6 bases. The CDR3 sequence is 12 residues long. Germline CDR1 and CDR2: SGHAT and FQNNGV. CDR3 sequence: CASKGDTGELFF. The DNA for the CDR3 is TGTGCCAGCAAAGGGGACACCGGGGAGCTGTTTTTT.

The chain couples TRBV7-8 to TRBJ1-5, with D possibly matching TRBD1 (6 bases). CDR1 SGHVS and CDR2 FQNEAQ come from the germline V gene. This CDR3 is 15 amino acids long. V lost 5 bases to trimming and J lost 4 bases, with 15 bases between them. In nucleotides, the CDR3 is TGTGCCAGCAGCACACAGGGATTAGGGAATCAGCCCCAGCATTTT. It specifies CASSTQGLGNQPQHF.

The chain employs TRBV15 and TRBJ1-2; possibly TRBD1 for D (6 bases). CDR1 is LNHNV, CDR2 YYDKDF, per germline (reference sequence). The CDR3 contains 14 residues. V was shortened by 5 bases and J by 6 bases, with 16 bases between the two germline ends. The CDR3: CATSSPDRSNGYTF. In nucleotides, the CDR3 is TGTGCCACCAGCTCACCGGACAGATCGAATGGCTACACCTTC.

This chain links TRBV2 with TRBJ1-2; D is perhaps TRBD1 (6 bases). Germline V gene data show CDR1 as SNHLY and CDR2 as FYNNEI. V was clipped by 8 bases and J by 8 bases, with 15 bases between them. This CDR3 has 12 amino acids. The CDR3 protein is CASGRGGAGYTF. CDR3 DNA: TGTGCCAGCGGCAGGGGCGGGGCCGGCTACACCTTC.

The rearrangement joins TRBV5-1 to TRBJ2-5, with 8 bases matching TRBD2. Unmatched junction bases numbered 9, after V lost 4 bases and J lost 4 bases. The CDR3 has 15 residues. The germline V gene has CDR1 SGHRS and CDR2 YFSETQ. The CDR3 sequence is CASSRTSRGLETQYF. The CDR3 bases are TGCGCCAGCAGCCGGACTAGCAGGGGCCTAGAGACCCAGTACTTC. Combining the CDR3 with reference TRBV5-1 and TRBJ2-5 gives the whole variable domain KAGVTQTPRYLIKTRGQQVTLSCSPISGHRSVSWYQQTPGQGLQFLFEYFSETQRNKGNFPGRFSGRQFSNSRSEMNVSTLELGDSALYLCASSRTSRGLETQYFGPGTRLLVL.

The CDR3 DNA follows: TGTGCAAGTCGCTCGGGACTAGCGGGAGGGCCGGGCACAGATACGCAGTATTTT. Protein sequence: CASRSGLAGGPGTDTQYF. The V and J genes are TRBV12-2 and TRBJ2-3; the listed D gene, TRBD2, was not tested against the DNA. TRBV12-2 is assigned pseudogene status. CDR3 length: 18 residues.

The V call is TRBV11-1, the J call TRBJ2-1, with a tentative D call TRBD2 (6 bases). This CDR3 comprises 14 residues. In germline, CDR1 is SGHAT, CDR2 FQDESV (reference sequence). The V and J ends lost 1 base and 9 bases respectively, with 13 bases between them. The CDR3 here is CASSLGGGLREQFF. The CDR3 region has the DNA TGTGCCAGCAGCTTAGGTGGAGGGCTTCGTGAGCAGTTCTTC.

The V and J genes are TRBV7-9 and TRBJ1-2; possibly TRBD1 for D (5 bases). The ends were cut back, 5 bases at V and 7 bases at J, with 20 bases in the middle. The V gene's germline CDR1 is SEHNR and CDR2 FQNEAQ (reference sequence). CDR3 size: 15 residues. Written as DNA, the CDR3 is TGTGCCAGCAGCCCCCGGGACCGCCCAAGGGGTGGCTACACCTTC. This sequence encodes CASSPRDRPRGGYTF.

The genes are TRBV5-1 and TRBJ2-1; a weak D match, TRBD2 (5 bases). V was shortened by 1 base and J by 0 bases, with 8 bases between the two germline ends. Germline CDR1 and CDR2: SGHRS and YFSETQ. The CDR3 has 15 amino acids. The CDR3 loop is CASSLMGSSYNEQFF. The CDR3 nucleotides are TGCGCCAGCAGCTTGATGGGGAGCTCCTACAATGAGCAGTTCTTC.

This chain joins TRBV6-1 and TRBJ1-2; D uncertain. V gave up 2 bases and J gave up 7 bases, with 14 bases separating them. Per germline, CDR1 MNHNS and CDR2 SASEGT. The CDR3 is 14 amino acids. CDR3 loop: CASSELRRGSGYTF. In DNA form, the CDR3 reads TGTGCCAGCAGTGAACTCCGCCGGGGATCTGGCTACACCTTC.